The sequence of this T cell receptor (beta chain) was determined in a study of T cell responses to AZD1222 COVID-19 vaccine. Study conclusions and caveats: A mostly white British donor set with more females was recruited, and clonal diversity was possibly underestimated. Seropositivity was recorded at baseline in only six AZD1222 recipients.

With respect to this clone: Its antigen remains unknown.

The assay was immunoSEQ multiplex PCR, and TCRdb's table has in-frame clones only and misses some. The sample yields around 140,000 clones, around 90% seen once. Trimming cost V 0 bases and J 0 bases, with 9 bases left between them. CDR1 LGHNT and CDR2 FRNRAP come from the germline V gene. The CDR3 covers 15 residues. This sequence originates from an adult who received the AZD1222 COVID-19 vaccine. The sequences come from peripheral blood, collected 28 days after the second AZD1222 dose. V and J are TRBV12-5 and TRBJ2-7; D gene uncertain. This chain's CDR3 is CASGLVLGISYEQYF. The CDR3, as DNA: TGTGCTAGTGGTTTGGTGTTAGGGATCTCCTACGAGCAGTACTTC.